This T cell receptor (beta chain) was observed in a study of blood T cells in healthy people across ages. General study points: Across the age range, TCR beta diversity per million T cells fell in a roughly linear way.

J gave up 1 base and V 0 bases, and 4 bases lay outside the gene matches. This CDR3 has 16 residues. Germline loops: CDR1 KGHDR, CDR2 SFDVKD. Note on this clonotype: Its antigen is still unknown.

Extractions gave at least 6 micrograms of total RNA per sample. Primed by a sample-barcoded 5' primer and a J-beta primer mix, a second PCR proceeded for 7 to 11 cycles. Tags on each cDNA molecule came from a template-switch adaptor with 12 random nucleotides. No fewer than 3 million CDR3-containing paired-end reads came from each sample. Using its own MiXCR run on the 5' RACE reads, TCRdb lists one record per CDR3 protein. The sample includes some 1.5 million distinct CDR3 sequences, about 30% seen only once; the top ten take about 7.7%. Sequencing was done on a sample of blood. This receptor was identified in a woman aged 25 to 39 in good health. This sequence joins TRBV24-1 and TRBJ2-5, with 7 bases aligning to TRBD1. The CDR3 DNA sequence: TGTGCCACCAGTGATTTGCGAGACAGGGCCCAAGAGACCCAGTACTTC. Encoded protein: CATSDLRDRAQETQYF.